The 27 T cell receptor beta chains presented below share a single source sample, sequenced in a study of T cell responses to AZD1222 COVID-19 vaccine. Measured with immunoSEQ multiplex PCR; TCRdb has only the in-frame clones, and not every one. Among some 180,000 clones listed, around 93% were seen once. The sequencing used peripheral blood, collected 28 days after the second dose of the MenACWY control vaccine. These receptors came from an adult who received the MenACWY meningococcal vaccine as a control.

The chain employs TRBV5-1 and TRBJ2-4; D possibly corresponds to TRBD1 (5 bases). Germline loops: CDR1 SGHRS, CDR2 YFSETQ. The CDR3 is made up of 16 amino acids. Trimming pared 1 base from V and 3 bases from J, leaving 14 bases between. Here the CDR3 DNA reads TGCGCCAGCAGCTTGACGTCAGGGTTTGGCAAAAACATTCAGTACTTC. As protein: CASSLTSGFGKNIQYF. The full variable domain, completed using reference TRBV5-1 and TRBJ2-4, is KAGVTQTPRYLIKTRGQQVTLSCSPISGHRSVSWYQQTPGQGLQFLFEYFSETQRNKGNFPGRFSGRQFSNSRSEMNVSTLELGDSALYLCASSLTSGFGKNIQYFGAGTRLSVL.

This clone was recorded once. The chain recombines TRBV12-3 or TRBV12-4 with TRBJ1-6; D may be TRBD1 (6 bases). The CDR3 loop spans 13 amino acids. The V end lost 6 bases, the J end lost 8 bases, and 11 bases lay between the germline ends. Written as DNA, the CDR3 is TGTGCCAGCAGCCAGGGGTTTGATTCACCCCTCCACTTT. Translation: CASSQGFDSPLHF.

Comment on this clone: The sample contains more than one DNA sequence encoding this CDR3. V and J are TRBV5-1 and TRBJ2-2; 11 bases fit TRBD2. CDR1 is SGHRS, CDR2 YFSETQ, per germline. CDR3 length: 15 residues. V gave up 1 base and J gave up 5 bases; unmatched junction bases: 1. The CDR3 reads CASSLTSGGTGELFF. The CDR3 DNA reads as TGCGCCAGCAGCTTGACTAGCGGGGGAACCGGGGAGCTGTTTTTT.

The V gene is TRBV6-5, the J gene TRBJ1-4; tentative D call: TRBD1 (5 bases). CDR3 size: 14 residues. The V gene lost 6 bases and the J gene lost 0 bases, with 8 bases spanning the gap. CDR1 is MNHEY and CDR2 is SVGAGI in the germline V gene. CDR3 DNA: TGTGCCAGCAGCGACAGTGCAACTAATGAAAAACTGTTTTTT. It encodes CASSDSATNEKLFF.

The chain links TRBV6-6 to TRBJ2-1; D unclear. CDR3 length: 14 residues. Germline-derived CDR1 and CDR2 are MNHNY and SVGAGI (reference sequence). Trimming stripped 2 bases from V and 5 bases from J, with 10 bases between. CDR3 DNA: TGTGCCAGCAGTTACCCGGACGGAAACAATGAGCAGTTCTTC. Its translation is CASSYPDGNNEQFF.

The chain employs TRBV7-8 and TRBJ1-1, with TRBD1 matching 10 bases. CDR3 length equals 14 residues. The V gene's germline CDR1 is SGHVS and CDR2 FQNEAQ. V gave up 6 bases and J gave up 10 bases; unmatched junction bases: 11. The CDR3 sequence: CASRGRVRTGGAFF. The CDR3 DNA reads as TGTGCCAGCAGAGGGCGGGTTCGGACAGGGGGAGCTTTCTTT.

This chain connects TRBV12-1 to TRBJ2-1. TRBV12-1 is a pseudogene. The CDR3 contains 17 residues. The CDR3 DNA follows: TGTGCCAGCAGCTTCACTAATGGGGAAGGGTCCTACAATGAGCAGTTCTTC. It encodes CASSFTNGEGSYNEQFF.

CDR3 loop: CAWRGTGYGGYTF. The CDR3 coding sequence is TGTGCCTGGAGGGGCACAGGGTATGGTGGCTACACCTTC. V gene TRBV30 combines with J gene TRBJ1-2, with TRBD1 as a possible D gene (6 bases). Germline lookup yields CDR1 GTSNPN and CDR2 SVGIG (reference sequence). The length of the CDR3 is 13 residues. Trimming stripped 3 bases from V and 7 bases from J, with 15 bases between.

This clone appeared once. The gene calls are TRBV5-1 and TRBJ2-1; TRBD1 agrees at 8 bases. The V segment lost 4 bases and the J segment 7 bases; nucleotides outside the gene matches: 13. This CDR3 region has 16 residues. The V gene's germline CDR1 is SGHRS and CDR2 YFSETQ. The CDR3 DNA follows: TGCGCCAGCAGCGCACAGGTCGGACAGGGTACGAATGAGCAGTTCTTC. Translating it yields CASSAQVGQGTNEQFF.

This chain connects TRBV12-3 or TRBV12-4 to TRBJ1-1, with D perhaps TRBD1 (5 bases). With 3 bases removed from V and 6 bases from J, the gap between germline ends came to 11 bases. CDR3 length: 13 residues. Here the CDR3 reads CASSLPTRAEAFF. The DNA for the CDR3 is TGTGCCAGCAGTTTGCCCACCAGGGCTGAAGCTTTCTTT.

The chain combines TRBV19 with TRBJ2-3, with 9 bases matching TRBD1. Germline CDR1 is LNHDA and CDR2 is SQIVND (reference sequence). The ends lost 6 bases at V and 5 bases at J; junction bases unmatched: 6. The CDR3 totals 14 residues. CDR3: CASRLQGARDTQYF. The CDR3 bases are TGTGCCAGTAGACTACAGGGGGCCAGAGATACGCAGTATTTT. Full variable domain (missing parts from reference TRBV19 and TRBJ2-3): DGGITQSPKYLFRKEGQNVTLSCEQNLNHDAMYWYRQDPGQGLRLIYYSQIVNDFQKGDIAEGYSVSREKKESFPLTVTSAQKNPTAFYLCASRLQGARDTQYFGPGTRLTVL.

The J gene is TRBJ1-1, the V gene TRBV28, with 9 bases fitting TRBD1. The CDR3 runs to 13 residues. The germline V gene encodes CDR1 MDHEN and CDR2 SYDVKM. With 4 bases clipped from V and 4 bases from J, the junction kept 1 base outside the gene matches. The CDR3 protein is CASSWDRVTEAFF. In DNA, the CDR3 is TGTGCCAGCAGTTGGGACAGGGTCACTGAAGCTTTCTTT.

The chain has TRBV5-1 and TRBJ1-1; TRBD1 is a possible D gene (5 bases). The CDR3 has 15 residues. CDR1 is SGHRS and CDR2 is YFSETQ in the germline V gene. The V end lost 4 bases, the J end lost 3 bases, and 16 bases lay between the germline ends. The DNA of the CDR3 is TGCGCCAGCAGCCCCCCCCTGGGGACGGACACTGAAGCTTTCTTT. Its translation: CASSPPLGTDTEAFF. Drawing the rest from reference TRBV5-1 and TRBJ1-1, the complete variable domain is KAGVTQTPRYLIKTRGQQVTLSCSPISGHRSVSWYQQTPGQGLQFLFEYFSETQRNKGNFPGRFSGRQFSNSRSEMNVSTLELGDSALYLCASSPPLGTDTEAFFGQGTRLTVV.

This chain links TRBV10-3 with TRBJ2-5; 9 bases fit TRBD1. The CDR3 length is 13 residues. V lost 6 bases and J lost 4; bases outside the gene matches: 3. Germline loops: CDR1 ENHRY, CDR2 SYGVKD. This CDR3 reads CAIRGQGGETQYF. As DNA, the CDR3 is TGTGCCATCAGGGGACAGGGAGGAGAGACCCAGTACTTC.

The CDR3 region is CASSPAGAYEQYF. DNA of the CDR3: TGTGCCAGCTCACCAGCCGGAGCCTACGAGCAGTACTTC. This chain joins TRBV18 and TRBJ2-7; D is unclear. The CDR3 is made up of 13 amino acids. Trimming cost V 2 bases and J 2 bases, with 7 bases left between them. The germline V gene encodes CDR1 KGHSH and CDR2 LQKENI.

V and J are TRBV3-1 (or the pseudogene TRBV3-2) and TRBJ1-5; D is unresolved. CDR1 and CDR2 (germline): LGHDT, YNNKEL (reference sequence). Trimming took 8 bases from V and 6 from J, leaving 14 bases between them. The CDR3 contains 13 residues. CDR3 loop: CASGKTPGQPQHF. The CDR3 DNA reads TGTGCCAGCGGAAAAACCCCAGGTCAGCCCCAGCATTTT.

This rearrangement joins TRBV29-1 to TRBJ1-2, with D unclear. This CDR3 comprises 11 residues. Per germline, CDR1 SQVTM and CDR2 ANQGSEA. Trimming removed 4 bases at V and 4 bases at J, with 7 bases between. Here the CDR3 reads CSVGGFYGYTF. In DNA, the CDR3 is TGCAGCGTTGGAGGGTTCTATGGCTACACCTTC.

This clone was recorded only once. This CDR3 reads CASQLPRGRASGGTDTQYF. The CDR3 DNA is TGTGCCAGCCAGCTACCCCGCGGCCGGGCTAGCGGGGGGACAGATACGCAGTATTTT. The chain links TRBV28 to TRBJ2-3; 11 nucleotides agree with TRBD2. The germline V gene has CDR1 MDHEN and CDR2 SYDVKM. J was trimmed by 3 bases and V by 8 bases; bases with no gene match: 19. The CDR3 is made up of 19 amino acids. The variable domain in full, with the rest retrieved from reference TRBV28 and TRBJ2-3, is DVKVTQSSRYLVKRTGEKVFLECVQDMDHENMFWYRQDPGLGLRLIYFSYDVKMKEKGDIPEGYSVSREKKERFSLILESASTNQTSMYLCASQLPRGRASGGTDTQYFGPGTRLTVL.

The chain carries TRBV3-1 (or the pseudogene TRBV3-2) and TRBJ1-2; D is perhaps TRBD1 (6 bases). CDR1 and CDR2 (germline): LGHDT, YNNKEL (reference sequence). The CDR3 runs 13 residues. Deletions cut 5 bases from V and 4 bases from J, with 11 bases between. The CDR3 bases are TGTGCCAGCAGCGTGGACAGATCCTATGGCTACACCTTC. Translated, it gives CASSVDRSYGYTF.

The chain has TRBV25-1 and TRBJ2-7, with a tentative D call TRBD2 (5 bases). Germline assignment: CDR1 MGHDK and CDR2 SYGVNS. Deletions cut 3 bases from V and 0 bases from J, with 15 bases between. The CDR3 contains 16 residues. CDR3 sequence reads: CASSDPLRAVSYEQYF. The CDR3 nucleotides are TGTGCCAGCAGTGATCCCCTGCGGGCAGTCTCCTACGAGCAGTACTTC.

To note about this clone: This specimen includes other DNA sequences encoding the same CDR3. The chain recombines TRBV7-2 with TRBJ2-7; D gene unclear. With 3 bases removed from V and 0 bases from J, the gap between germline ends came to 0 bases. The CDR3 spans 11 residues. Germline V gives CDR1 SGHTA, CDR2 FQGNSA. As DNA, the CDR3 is TGTGCCAGCAGCTTCTCCTACGAGCAGTACTTC. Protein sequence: CASSFSYEQYF.

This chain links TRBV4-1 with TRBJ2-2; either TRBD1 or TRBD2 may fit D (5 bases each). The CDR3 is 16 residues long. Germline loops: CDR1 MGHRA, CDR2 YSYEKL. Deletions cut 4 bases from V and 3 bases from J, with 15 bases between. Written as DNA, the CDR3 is TGCGCCAGCAGCCTAGCTGCCGGGACCGACACCGGGGAGCTGTTTTTT. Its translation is CASSLAAGTDTGELFF.

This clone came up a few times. The DNA of the CDR3 is TGTGCCAGCAGCTTAGCGAAGGGTTTCCAAGAGACCCAGTACTTC. Its translation: CASSLAKGFQETQYF. This chain joins TRBV7-9 and TRBJ2-5; D is unclear. The germline gives CDR1 SEHNR, CDR2 FQNEAQ (reference sequence). The CDR3 loop spans 15 amino acids. V lost 0 bases and J 1 base, leaving 9 bases between the germline ends.

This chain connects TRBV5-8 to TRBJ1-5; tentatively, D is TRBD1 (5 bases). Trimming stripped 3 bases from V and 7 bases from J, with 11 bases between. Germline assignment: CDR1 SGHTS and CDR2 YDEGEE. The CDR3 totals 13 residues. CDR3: CASSSQGLQPQHF. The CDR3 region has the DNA TGTGCCAGCAGCTCCCAGGGTTTACAGCCCCAGCATTTT.

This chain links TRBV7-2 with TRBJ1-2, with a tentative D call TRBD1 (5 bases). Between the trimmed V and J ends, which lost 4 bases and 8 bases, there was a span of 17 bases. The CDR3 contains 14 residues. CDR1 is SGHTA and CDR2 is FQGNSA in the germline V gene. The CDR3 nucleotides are TGTGCCAGCAGCTCGTTTACAACTGGGGGAGGCTACACCTTC. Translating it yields CASSSFTTGGGYTF.

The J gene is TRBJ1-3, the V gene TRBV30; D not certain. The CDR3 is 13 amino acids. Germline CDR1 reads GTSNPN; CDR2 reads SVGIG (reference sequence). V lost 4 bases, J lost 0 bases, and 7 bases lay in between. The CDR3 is CAWIRPSGNTIYF. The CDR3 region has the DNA TGTGCCTGGATCAGACCCTCTGGAAACACCATATATTTT.

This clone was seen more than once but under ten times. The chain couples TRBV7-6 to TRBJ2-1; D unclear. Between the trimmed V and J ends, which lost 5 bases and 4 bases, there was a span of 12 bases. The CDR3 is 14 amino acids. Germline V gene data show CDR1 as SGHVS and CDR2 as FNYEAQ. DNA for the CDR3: TGTGCCAGCAGCCCGGCCACTATGTACAATGAGCAGTTCTTC. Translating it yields CASSPATMYNEQFF.